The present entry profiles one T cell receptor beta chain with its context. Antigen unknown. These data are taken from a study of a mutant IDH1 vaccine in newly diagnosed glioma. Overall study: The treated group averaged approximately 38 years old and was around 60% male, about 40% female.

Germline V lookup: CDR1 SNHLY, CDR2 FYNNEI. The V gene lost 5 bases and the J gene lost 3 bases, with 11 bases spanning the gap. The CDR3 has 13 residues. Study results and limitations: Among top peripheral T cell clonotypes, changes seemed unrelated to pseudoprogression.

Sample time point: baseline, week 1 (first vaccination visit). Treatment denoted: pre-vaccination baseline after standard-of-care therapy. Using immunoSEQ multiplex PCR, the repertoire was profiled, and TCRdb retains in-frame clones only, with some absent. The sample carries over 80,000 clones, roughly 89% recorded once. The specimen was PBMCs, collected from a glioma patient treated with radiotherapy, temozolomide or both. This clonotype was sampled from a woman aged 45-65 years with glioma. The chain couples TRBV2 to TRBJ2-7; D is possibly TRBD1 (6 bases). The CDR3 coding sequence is TGTGCCAGCAGTCGACAGGTCCTCTACGAGCAGTACTTC. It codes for CASSRQVLYEQYF.